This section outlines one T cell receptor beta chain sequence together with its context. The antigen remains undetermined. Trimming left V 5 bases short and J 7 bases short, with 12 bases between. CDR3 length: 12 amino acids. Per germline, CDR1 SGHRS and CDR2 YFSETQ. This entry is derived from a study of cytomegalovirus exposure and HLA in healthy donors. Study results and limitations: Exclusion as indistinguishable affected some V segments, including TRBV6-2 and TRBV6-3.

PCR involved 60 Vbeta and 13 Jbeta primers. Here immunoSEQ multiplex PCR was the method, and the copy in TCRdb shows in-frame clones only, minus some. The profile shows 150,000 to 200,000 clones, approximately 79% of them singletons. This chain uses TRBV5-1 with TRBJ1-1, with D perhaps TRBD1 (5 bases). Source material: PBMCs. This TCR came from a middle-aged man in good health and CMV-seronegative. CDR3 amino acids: CASRDDSLEAFF. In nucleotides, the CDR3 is TGCGCCAGCAGAGATGACAGCCTTGAAGCTTTCTTT. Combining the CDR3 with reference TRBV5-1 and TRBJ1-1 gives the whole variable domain KAGVTQTPRYLIKTRGQQVTLSCSPISGHRSVSWYQQTPGQGLQFLFEYFSETQRNKGNFPGRFSGRQFSNSRSEMNVSTLELGDSALYLCASRDDSLEAFFGQGTRLTVV.